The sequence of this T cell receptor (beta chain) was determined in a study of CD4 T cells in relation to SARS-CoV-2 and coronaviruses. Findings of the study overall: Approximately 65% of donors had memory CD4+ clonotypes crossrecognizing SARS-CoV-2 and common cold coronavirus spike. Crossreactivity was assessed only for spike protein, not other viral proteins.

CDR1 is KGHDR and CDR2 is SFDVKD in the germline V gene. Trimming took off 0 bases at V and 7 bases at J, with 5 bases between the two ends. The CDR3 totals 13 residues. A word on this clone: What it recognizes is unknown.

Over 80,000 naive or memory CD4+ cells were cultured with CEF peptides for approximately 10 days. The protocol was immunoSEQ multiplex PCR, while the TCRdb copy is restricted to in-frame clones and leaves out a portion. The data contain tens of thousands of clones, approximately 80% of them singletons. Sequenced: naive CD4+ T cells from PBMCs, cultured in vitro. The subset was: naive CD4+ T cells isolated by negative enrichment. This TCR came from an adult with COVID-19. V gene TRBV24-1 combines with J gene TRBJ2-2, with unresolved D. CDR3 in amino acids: CATSDLADGELFF. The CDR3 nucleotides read TGTGCCACCAGTGATTTGGCCGACGGGGAGCTGTTTTTT.